Reported below is one T cell receptor (beta chain). The target antigen is unknown. This record belongs to a study of cytomegalovirus exposure and HLA in healthy donors. The primer mix had 60 Vbeta and 13 Jbeta primers. Produced via immunoSEQ multiplex PCR; TCRdb's table is partial and in-frame only. The sample includes approximately 170,000 clones, roughly 83% of them seen just once. Points from the study as a whole: More than 15,000 TCR beta sequences were associated with HLA alleles at 0.05 false discovery rate in a later analysis. A link between a missense DCLRE1C variant and TCR beta V- and J-gene trimming emerged from a later analysis.

The TCR was taken from a boy aged 2-9 years in good health and CMV-seronegative. Sequencing was performed on PBMCs.

This chain's CDR3 is CASSFTSGGYNEQFF. The CDR3 DNA sequence: TGTGCCAGCAGTTTTACTAGCGGGGGATACAATGAGCAGTTCTTC. The chain has TRBV6-6 and TRBJ2-1, with TRBD2 matching 11 bases. The CDR3 covers 15 residues. V lost 4 bases to trimming and J lost 4 bases; unmatched junction nucleotides: 3. Per the germline V gene, CDR1 is MNHNY and CDR2 is SVGAGI (reference sequence).